Below, 23 T cell receptor beta chains from the same sample are listed, as sequenced in a study of CD8 T cells in ankylosing spondylitis. Via MiXCR, TCRdb re-called the 5' RACE reads, giving one row per CDR3 protein. The sample includes around 210,000 distinct CDR3 sequences, approximately 8.4% of them seen just once. Specimen: blood, either unsorted or a sorted T cell fraction (not recorded which). The receptor source for this set is a female donor with ankylosing spondylitis or in good health (not recorded which).

The sample holds many counts of this clonotype. V usage is TRBV10-1 and J usage is TRBJ2-1, with TRBD1 matching over 8 bases. The CDR3 totals 14 residues. The V gene's germline CDR1 is WNHNN and CDR2 SYGVQD (reference sequence). Trimming cost V 4 bases and J 9 bases; bases outside gene matches: 8. CDR3 DNA sequence: TGCGCCAGCAGTGCCGCCGGGACAGGTCTTGAGCAGTTCTTC. Translation gives CASSAAGTGLEQFF.

This clonotype was counted only a few times. V and J are TRBV7-2 and TRBJ1-2; D unclear. Germline assignment: CDR1 SGHTA and CDR2 FQGNSA. The CDR3 spans 15 residues. Trimming took 5 bases from V and 4 from J, leaving 17 bases between them. In DNA form, the CDR3 reads TGTGCCAGCAGCCCGATCAGTACAGTCATCTATGGCTACACCTTC. The encoded protein is CASSPISTVIYGYTF.

This clonotype was recorded many times. The chain is built from TRBV15 and TRBJ2-7; D not resolved. The CDR3 runs 14 residues. Germline V gives CDR1 LNHNV, CDR2 YYDKDF (reference sequence). Trimming left V 0 bases short and J 4 bases short, with 10 bases between. The CDR3 bases are TGTGCCACCAGCAGAGATCGCGGAAGGTACGAGCAGTACTTC. Its translation: CATSRDRGRYEQYF.

This clonotype occurred many times. The J gene is TRBJ2-7, the V gene TRBV3-1; D might be TRBD2 (6 bases). This CDR3 has 13 amino acids. CDR1 and CDR2 from the germline V gene are LGHDT and YNNKEL (reference sequence). Trimming took off 0 bases at V and 7 bases at J, with 10 bases between the two ends. CDR3 amino acids: CASSQERRDEQYF. As DNA, the CDR3 is TGTGCCAGCAGCCAAGAGAGGCGGGATGAGCAGTACTTC.

V gene TRBV6-1 combines with J gene TRBJ2-1; no firm D call. The CDR3 covers 13 residues. V was pared by 11 bases and J by 4 bases, with 15 bases between. Per germline, CDR1 MNHNS and CDR2 SASEGT. The DNA of the CDR3 is TGTGCCGGCACCAGGAAGGCGTACAATGAGCAGTTCTTC. It encodes CAGTRKAYNEQFF.

Ten or more counts support this clonotype. This chain joins TRBV4-1 and TRBJ1-4; D is possibly TRBD1 (6 bases). There are 15 residues in the CDR3. In germline, CDR1 is MGHRA, CDR2 YSYEKL. Between the trimmed V and J ends, which lost 4 bases and 10 bases, there was a span of 19 bases. The CDR3: CASSPPGQAKGKLFF. In DNA, the CDR3 is TGCGCCAGCAGCCCCCCGGGACAAGCGAAGGGAAAACTGTTTTTT.

This clonotype was seen ten or more times. V is TRBV28 and J is TRBJ2-5; D is possibly TRBD1 (6 bases). Germline assignment: CDR1 MDHEN and CDR2 SYDVKM. V was shortened by 6 bases and J by 4 bases, with 21 bases between the two germline ends. The CDR3 is made up of 16 amino acids. This CDR3 is CASSLYQQGYRETQYF. CDR3 coding DNA: TGTGCCAGCAGCCTTTATCAACAGGGTTACCGAGAGACCCAGTACTTC.

There are many counts of this clonotype. The V and J genes are TRBV20-1 and TRBJ2-7; D is unclear. From germline, CDR1 is DFQATT and CDR2 SNEGSKA (reference sequence). Trimming shortened V by 0 bases and J by 5 bases, and 14 bases separated the two germline ends. This CDR3 has 14 amino acids. Here the CDR3 DNA reads TGCAGTGCTAGAGACGATAGAAAAGCCAACGAGCAGTACTTC. It specifies CSARDDRKANEQYF.

This clonotype was observed many times. The chain employs TRBV28 and TRBJ2-7; the D is unclear. From germline, CDR1 is MDHEN and CDR2 SYDVKM. V shed 2 bases and J shed 6 bases, with 5 bases lying between them. The CDR3 spans 11 residues. The CDR3 DNA reads TGTGCCAGCAGTTTACAGGTCGAGCAGTACTTC. Amino acid sequence: CASSLQVEQYF.

This clonotype has a count of ten or more. The V and J genes are TRBV20-1 and TRBJ1-5; a weak D match, TRBD1 (5 bases). Trimming took 7 bases from V and 6 from J, leaving 7 bases between them. This CDR3 has 10 residues. Germline loops: CDR1 DFQATT, CDR2 SNEGSKA (reference sequence). Here the CDR3 reads CSVGGQPQHF. CDR3 sequence (DNA): TGCAGTGTTGGGGGTCAGCCCCAGCATTTT.

This sequence joins TRBV20-1 and TRBJ2-7; the D call may be TRBD1 or TRBD2 (5 bases each). This CDR3 is built from 14 residues. CDR1 and CDR2 from the germline V gene are DFQATT and SNEGSKA (reference sequence). The V gene lost 0 bases and the J gene lost 5 bases, with 14 bases spanning the gap. The CDR3 reads CSARDGAEGHEQYF. For the CDR3, the DNA is TGCAGTGCTAGAGACGGGGCGGAAGGGCACGAGCAGTACTTC.

Many counts were recorded for this clonotype. The rearrangement uses TRBV5-5 and TRBJ1-2; D is ambiguous. This CDR3 has 12 amino acids. Germline CDR1 reads SGHKS; CDR2 reads YYEKEE (reference sequence). V was trimmed by 4 bases and J by 8 bases, leaving 12 bases between them. CDR3 sequence: CASSPHEGGYTF. CDR3 DNA sequence: TGTGCCAGCAGCCCCCACGAGGGAGGCTACACCTTC.

Only a few counts were recorded for this clonotype. V gene TRBV6-5 combines with J gene TRBJ2-1; 7 nucleotides align to TRBD2. Germline CDR1 is MNHEY and CDR2 is SVGAGI. Losses at the gene ends were 0 bases for V and 7 bases for J; bases not matched to a gene: 9. CDR3 size: 16 residues. DNA for the CDR3: TGTGCCAGCAGTTACTCGTACAGCGGGATTCTGAATGAGCAGTTCTTC. Translating it yields CASSYSYSGILNEQFF.

This clonotype was counted a few times. The gene calls are TRBV29-1 and TRBJ2-4; the D is unclear. Germline CDR1 SQVTM, CDR2 ANQGSEA. CDR3 length equals 15 residues. The ends were cut back, 0 bases at V and 0 bases at J, with 9 bases in the middle. The CDR3, as DNA: TGCAGCGTTGAAGAGGGCCAACTAGCCAAAAACATTCAGTACTTC. Its translation: CSVEEGQLAKNIQYF.

Many counts were recorded for this clonotype. The chain has TRBV27 and TRBJ2-1; the D gene is possibly TRBD2 (5 bases). Trimming removed 5 bases at V and 6 bases at J, with 14 bases between. Germline V gene sequence: CDR1 MNHEY, CDR2 SMNVEV (reference sequence). This CDR3 region has 14 residues. The CDR3: CASSPHPGTNEQFF. The CDR3 coding sequence is TGTGCCAGCAGTCCCCACCCGGGAACCAATGAGCAGTTCTTC.

This clonotype has only a few counts. It may be a read error: a sequence one base away is much more abundant. The rearrangement joins TRBV2 to TRBJ2-7, with a possible D match to TRBD2 (6 bases). CDR3 length equals 14 residues. From germline, CDR1 is SNHLY and CDR2 FYNNEI. Trimming stripped 8 bases from V and 4 bases from J, with 18 bases between. The CDR3 DNA follows: TGTGCCAGCGAGGGCGAGCGGGTGTTGTACGAGCAGTACTTC. This translates into CASEGERVLYEQYF.

This clonotype has a count of ten or more. The chain combines TRBV10-3 with TRBJ1-2, with 7 bases that match TRBD1. This CDR3 is 15 amino acids long. Unmatched junction bases numbered 10, after V lost 4 bases and J lost 5 bases. Per the germline V gene, CDR1 is ENHRY and CDR2 is SYGVKD. The CDR3: CAISVPSAGGYGYTF. In nucleotides, the CDR3 is TGTGCCATCAGTGTCCCTTCGGCAGGGGGTTATGGCTACACCTTC.

This clonotype was observed many times. The genes are TRBV7-2 and TRBJ1-1; unclear D gene. CDR3 length equals 13 residues. Germline CDR1 is SGHTA and CDR2 is FQGNSA. Trimming took off 0 bases at V and 10 bases at J, with 12 bases between the two ends. The CDR3 region is CASSLAGSNGAFF. The CDR3 coding sequence is TGTGCCAGCAGCTTAGCAGGGTCGAACGGAGCTTTCTTT.

The chain is built from TRBV5-1 and TRBJ1-2; no clear D gene. Trimming cost V 2 bases and J 0 bases, with 17 bases left between them. CDR3 size: 17 residues. Germline values: CDR1 SGHRS, CDR2 YFSETQ. This CDR3 reads CASSLTHSQPTNYGYTF. The CDR3 DNA sequence: TGCGCCAGCAGCTTAACGCACAGCCAACCGACTAACTATGGCTACACCTTC.

This clonotype was found many times. The chain joins TRBV6-2 or TRBV6-3 to TRBJ1-5; 10 bases map to TRBD1. Trimming cost V 2 bases and J 0 bases; bases outside gene matches: 7. The CDR3 spans 18 residues. The germline CDR1 and CDR2 sequences are MNHEY and SVGEGT. CDR3 protein: CASSYGTGVVSSNQPQHF. The CDR3 nucleotides read TGTGCCAGCAGTTACGGGACAGGGGTGGTTAGTAGCAATCAGCCCCAGCATTTT.

This clonotype was detected ten times or more. The J gene is TRBJ1-1, the V gene TRBV5-1; 7 nucleotides align to TRBD1. CDR1 SGHRS and CDR2 YFSETQ come from the germline V gene. The CDR3 contains 13 residues. V shed 0 bases and J 6 bases; nucleotides not matched to a gene: 2. The CDR3 DNA is TGCGCCAGCAGCTTGGCGACAGGGTCTGAAGCTTTCTTT. Encoded protein: CASSLATGSEAFF.

This clonotype was seen at least ten times. The chain employs TRBV15 and TRBJ2-1; TRBD1 agrees at 9 bases. The CDR3 contains 14 residues. Germline CDR1 reads LNHNV; CDR2 reads YYDKDF (reference sequence). The V and J ends lost 5 bases and 9 bases, in that order; junction bases with no gene match: 8. The CDR3 DNA follows: TGTGCCACCAGCCGGGACAGGGTAGGGGGTGAGCAGTTCTTC. Its protein is CATSRDRVGGEQFF.

This clonotype was picked up many times. V gene TRBV20-1 combines with J gene TRBJ2-5; 8 positions match TRBD2. CDR3 length: 16 amino acids. Germline CDR1 and CDR2: DFQATT and SNEGSKA (reference sequence). V trimming: 6 bases; J trimming: 3 bases; junction bases outside the gene matches: 15. CDR3 residues: CSAHKRESGIKETQYF. In nucleotides, the CDR3 is TGCAGTGCCCATAAGCGGGAGTCGGGGATCAAAGAGACCCAGTACTTC.